The present TCR beta chain was sequenced within a study of blood T cells in healthy people across ages. Study outcomes and limitations: Naive T cell percentage strongly correlated with TCR beta diversity.

The authors ran a second PCR of about 7 to 12 cycles using a sample-barcoded 5' primer and a J-beta primer mix. TCRdb itself ran the 5' RACE reads through MiXCR, one entry per CDR3 protein. This table holds fewer than 2,000,000 distinct CDR3 sequences, approximately 39% found once. As regards this clonotype: Its antigen is not identified.

V was clipped by 5 bases and J by 7 bases, with 17 bases between them. From germline, CDR1 is SGHVS and CDR2 FQNEAQ. The CDR3 length is 14 residues. This sequence joins TRBV7-8 and TRBJ1-1; D remains unclear. The sample comprised blood. The receptor was derived from a human donor in good health. This CDR3 is CASSKRRTNLEAFF. The CDR3 DNA reads TGTGCCAGCAGCAAACGACGGACCAACCTTGAAGCTTTCTTT.